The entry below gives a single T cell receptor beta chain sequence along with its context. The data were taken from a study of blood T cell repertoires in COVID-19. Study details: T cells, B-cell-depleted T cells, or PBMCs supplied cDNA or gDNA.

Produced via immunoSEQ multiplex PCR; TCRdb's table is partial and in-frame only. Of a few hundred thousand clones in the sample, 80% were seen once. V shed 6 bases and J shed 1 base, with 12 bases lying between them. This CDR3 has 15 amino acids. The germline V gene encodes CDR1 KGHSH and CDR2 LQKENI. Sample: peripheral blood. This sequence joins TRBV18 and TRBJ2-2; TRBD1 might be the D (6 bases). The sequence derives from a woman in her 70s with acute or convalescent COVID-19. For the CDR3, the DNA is TGTGCCAGCTCGGCCGGGACAATGAACACCGGGGAGCTGTTTTTT. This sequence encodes CASSAGTMNTGELFF.